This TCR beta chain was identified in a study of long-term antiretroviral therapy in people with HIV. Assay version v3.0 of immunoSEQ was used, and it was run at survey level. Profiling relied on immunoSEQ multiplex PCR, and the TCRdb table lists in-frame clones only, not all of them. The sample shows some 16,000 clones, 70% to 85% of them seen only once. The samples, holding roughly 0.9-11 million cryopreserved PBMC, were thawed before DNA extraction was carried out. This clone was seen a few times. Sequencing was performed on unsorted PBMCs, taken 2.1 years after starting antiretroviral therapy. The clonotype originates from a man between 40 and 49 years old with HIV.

CDR3: CASSQARSSGGSGYNEQFF. DNA of the CDR3: TGTGCCAGCAGCCAAGCCCGCTCATCAGGGGGTAGCGGCTACAATGAGCAGTTCTTC. The chain uses TRBV4-2 and TRBJ2-1; D might be TRBD1 (7 bases). This CDR3 is built from 19 residues. Germline V gene sequence: CDR1 LGHNA, CDR2 YNFKEQ. Trimming cost V 1 base and J 3 bases, with 22 bases left between them.